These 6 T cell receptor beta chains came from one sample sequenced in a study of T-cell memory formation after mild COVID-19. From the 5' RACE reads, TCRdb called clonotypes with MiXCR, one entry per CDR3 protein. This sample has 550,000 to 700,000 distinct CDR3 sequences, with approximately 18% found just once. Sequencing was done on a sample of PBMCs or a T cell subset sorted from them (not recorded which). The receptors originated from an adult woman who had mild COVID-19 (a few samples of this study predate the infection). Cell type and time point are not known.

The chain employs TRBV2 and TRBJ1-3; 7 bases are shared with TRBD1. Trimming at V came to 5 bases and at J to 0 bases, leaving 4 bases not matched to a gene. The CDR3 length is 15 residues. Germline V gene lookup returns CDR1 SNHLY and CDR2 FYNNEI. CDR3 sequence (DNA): TGTGCCAGCAGTCGGACAGGATACTCTGGAAACACCATATATTTT. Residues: CASSRTGYSGNTIYF. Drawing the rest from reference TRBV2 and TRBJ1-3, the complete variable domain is EPEVTQTPSHQVTQMGQEVILRCVPISNHLYFYWYRQILGQKVEFLVSFYNNEISEKSEIFDDQFSVERPDGSNFTLKIRSTKLEDSAMYFCASSRTGYSGNTIYFGEGSWLTVV.

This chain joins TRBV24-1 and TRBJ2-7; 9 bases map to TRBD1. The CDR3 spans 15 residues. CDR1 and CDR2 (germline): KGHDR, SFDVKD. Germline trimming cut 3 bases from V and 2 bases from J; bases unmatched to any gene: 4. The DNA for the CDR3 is TGTGCCACCAGTGATCCGGGACAGGGACCCTACGAGCAGTACTTC. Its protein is CATSDPGQGPYEQYF.

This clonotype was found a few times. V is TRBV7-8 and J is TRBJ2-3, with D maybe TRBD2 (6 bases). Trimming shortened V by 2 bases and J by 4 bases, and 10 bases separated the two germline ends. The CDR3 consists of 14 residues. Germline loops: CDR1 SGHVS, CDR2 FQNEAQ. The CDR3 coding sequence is TGTGCCAGCAGCTTACGTAGGAGGGCAGATACGCAGTATTTT. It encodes CASSLRRRADTQYF.

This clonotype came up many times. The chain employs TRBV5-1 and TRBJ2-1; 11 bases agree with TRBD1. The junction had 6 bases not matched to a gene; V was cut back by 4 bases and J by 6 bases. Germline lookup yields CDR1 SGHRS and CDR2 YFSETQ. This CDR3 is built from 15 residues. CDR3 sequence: CASSVAGTGGNEQFF. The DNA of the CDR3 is TGCGCCAGCAGCGTCGCCGGGACAGGGGGCAATGAGCAGTTCTTC.

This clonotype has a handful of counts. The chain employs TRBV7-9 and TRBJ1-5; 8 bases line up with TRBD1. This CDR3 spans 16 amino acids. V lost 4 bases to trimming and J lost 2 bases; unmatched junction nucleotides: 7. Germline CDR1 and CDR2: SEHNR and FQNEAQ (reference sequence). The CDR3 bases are TGTGCCAGCAGCTATTGGACAGGGAGGCGCAATCAGCCCCAGCATTTT. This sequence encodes CASSYWTGRRNQPQHF.

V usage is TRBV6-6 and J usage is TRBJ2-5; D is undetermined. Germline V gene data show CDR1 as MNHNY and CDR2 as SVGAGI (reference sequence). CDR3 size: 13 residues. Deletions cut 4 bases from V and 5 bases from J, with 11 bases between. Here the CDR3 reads CASSFQLVETQYF. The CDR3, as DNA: TGTGCCAGCAGTTTCCAGCTAGTCGAGACCCAGTACTTC.